These T cell receptor beta chains were read from a single sample in a study of T-cell memory formation after mild COVID-19. TCRdb itself ran the 5' RACE reads through MiXCR, one entry per CDR3 protein. The profile shows 120,000 to 150,000 distinct CDR3 sequences, 5.5% to 7% of them singletons. Sequenced sample: PBMCs or a T cell subset sorted from them (not recorded which). The receptor set was obtained from an adult woman who had mild COVID-19 (a few samples of this study predate the infection). Cell type and time point are not known. Each CDR3 is given with its conserved first and last residue. The D gene is left open where the match is weak. The size of a clone is reported for some rows only, either as once, few or many, or as a class for expanded clones.

>TRBJ2-1|-|TRBV24-1|many
CATSDLNGEQFF
TGTGCCACCAGTGATTTGAACGGGGAGCAGTTCTTC
>TRBJ2-3|TRBD1|TRBV20-1|many
CSAPKSQGGFTDTQYF
TGCAGTGCTCCCAAATCACAGGGGGGCTTCACAGATACGCAGTATTTT
>TRBJ2-1|TRBD2|TRBV20-1|many
CSAIWTSGSDEQFF
TGCAGTGCTATCTGGACTAGCGGGTCGGATGAGCAGTTCTTC
>TRBJ1-1|-|TRBV5-1|many
CASSLGSTEAFF
TGCGCCAGCAGCTTGGGTAGCACTGAAGCTTTCTTT
>TRBJ1-5|-|TRBV3-1|-
CASSQEARSNQPQHF
TGTGCCAGCAGCCAAGAAGCGCGGAGTAATCAGCCCCAGCATTTT
>TRBJ1-2|-|TRBV6-2/TRBV6-3|once
CASSYRTFFRGLDYGYTF
TGTGCCAGCAGTTACCGGACGTTCTTCAGGGGTTTGGACTATGGCTACACCTTC
>TRBJ2-4|-|TRBV4-1|many
CASSQDDTGLAKNIQYF
TGCGCCAGCAGCCAAGATGATACAGGGCTTGCCAAAAACATTCAGTACTTC
>TRBJ1-1|-|TRBV29-1|-
CSVEVDRATEAFF
TGCAGCGTTGAGGTTGACAGAGCCACTGAAGCTTTCTTT
>TRBJ2-3|TRBD2|TRBV5-1|many
CASSLLAGSSTDTQYF
TGCGCCAGCAGCCTTTTAGCGGGTTCATCCACAGATACGCAGTATTTT
>TRBJ2-3|TRBD2|TRBV5-1|many
CASSLASGVTDTQYF
TGCGCCAGCAGCTTGGCTAGCGGGGTCACAGATACGCAGTATTTT
>TRBJ1-1|TRBD1|TRBV20-1|many
CSAPRTGGTEAFF
TGCAGTGCTCCGAGGACAGGAGGCACTGAAGCTTTCTTT
>TRBJ2-5|TRBD2|TRBV5-4|-
CASSSQTSDQETQYF
TGTGCCAGCAGCTCCCAGACTAGCGACCAAGAGACCCAGTACTTC
>TRBJ2-2|TRBD2|TRBV15|many
CATSPGRDFTGELFF
TGTGCCACCAGCCCGGGGAGGGACTTCACCGGGGAGCTGTTTTTT
>TRBJ1-2|TRBD1|TRBV12-3/TRBV12-4|few
CASSLTGTGIKYGYTF
TGTGCCAGCAGTTTAACCGGGACAGGGATTAAATATGGCTACACCTTC
>TRBJ2-1|TRBD2|TRBV25-1|-
CASSGTSGRRSYNEQFF
TGTGCCAGCAGTGGGACTAGCGGGAGGCGGTCCTACAATGAGCAGTTCTTC
>TRBJ2-5|TRBD2|TRBV20-1|-
CSARDGSGSYQETQYF
TGCAGTGCTAGAGATGGCAGCGGGAGCTACCAAGAGACCCAGTACTTC
>TRBJ1-1|-|TRBV18|-
CASSPPGNAEAFF
TGTGCCAGCTCACCACCAGGTAACGCTGAAGCTTTCTTT
>TRBJ2-7|-|TRBV5-4|few
CASSFSYGRSGEQYF
TGTGCCAGCAGCTTTTCTTACGGCAGGTCCGGCGAGCAGTACTTC
>TRBJ2-1|TRBD1|TRBV7-8|many
CASSRRGKQGVYNEQFF
TGTGCCAGCAGCAGGCGGGGCAAACAGGGGGTCTACAATGAGCAGTTCTTC
>TRBJ2-1|-|TRBV30|few
CAWSADAYNEQFF
TGTGCCTGGAGTGCCGATGCCTACAATGAGCAGTTCTTC
>TRBJ1-1|TRBD1|TRBV12-3/TRBV12-4|few
CASSNRQGIEAFF
TGTGCCAGCAGTAACCGACAGGGCATTGAAGCTTTCTTT
>TRBJ1-2|-|TRBV6-1|many
CASSEAVEWEPDGYTF
TGTGCCAGCAGTGAAGCGGTCGAGTGGGAGCCGGATGGCTACACCTTC
>TRBJ1-3|-|TRBV10-3|many
CAISEKGSGNTIYF
TGTGCCATCAGTGAGAAGGGCTCTGGAAACACCATATATTTT
>TRBJ2-5|-|TRBV7-6|many
CASSLGLPWETQYF
TGTGCCAGCAGCCTAGGACTGCCATGGGAGACCCAGTACTTC
>TRBJ2-1|TRBD1|TRBV5-1|few
CASTRMGQGYDEQFF
TGCGCCAGCACCCGTATGGGACAGGGTTATGATGAGCAGTTCTTC